This passage covers 31 T cell receptor beta chains from one sample sequenced in a study of blood T cells in healthy people across ages. Primed by a sample-barcoded 5' primer and a J-beta primer mix, a second PCR proceeded for 7 to 11 cycles. TCRdb used MiXCR to reprocess the 5' RACE reads, holding one entry per CDR3 protein. The sample consists of 850,000 to 1,300,000 distinct CDR3 sequences, 40% to 45% of them appearing once. Material: blood. These receptors were collected from an older woman in good health.

V is TRBV7-6 and J is TRBJ2-2; 8 bases match TRBD1. In germline, CDR1 is SGHVS, CDR2 FNYEAQ. This CDR3 contains 18 residues. With 0 bases clipped from V and 2 bases from J, the junction kept 8 bases outside the gene matches. CDR3 region: CASSLADRVGANTGELFF. The DNA for the CDR3 is TGTGCCAGCAGCTTAGCGGACAGGGTGGGTGCCAACACCGGGGAGCTGTTTTTT.

The V and J genes are TRBV7-9 and TRBJ2-2, with 9 bases matching TRBD1. With 6 bases clipped from V and 4 bases from J, the junction kept 9 bases outside the gene matches. Germline V gene lookup returns CDR1 SEHNR and CDR2 FQNEAQ (reference sequence). The CDR3 consists of 16 residues. CDR3 amino acids: CASRPHPGQGTGELFF. DNA for the CDR3: TGTGCCAGCAGGCCACATCCGGGACAGGGCACCGGGGAGCTGTTTTTT.

V is TRBV7-3 and J is TRBJ2-3; maybe TRBD2 (7 bases). The CDR3 loop spans 14 amino acids. The germline gives CDR1 SGHTA, CDR2 FQGTGA. V lost 4 bases, J lost 4 bases, and 12 bases lay in between. The chain's CDR3 is CASSSIGGPDTQYF. CDR3 sequence (DNA): TGTGCCAGCAGCTCCATCGGGGGGCCAGATACGCAGTATTTT.

The genes are TRBV5-6 and TRBJ1-1; 8 bases agree with TRBD1. The germline gives CDR1 SGHDT, CDR2 YYEEEE. Germline trimming cut 0 bases from V and 5 bases from J; bases unmatched to any gene: 6. The CDR3 length is 15 residues. CDR3 DNA sequence: TGTGCCAGCAGCTTGGCGGACAGGGTTGAAACTGAAGCTTTCTTT. Translating it yields CASSLADRVETEAFF.

The chain carries TRBV6-4 and TRBJ1-2; 12 nucleotides match TRBD1. The CDR3 length is 15 residues. J gave up 4 bases and V 6 bases, and 6 bases lay outside the gene matches. Germline CDR1 is MRHNA and CDR2 is SNTAGT. CDR3 in amino acids: CASSPGTGGIYGYTF. DNA of the CDR3: TGTGCCAGCAGCCCCGGGACAGGGGGCATCTATGGCTACACCTTC.

V and J are TRBV3-1 and TRBJ1-4; a possible D gene is TRBD1 (6 bases). The CDR3 totals 15 residues. The germline CDR1 and CDR2 sequences are LGHDT and YNNKEL (reference sequence). V was shortened by 1 base and J by 10 bases, with 16 bases between the two germline ends. DNA of the CDR3: TGTGCCAGCAGCCAAGGTTTCAGGGGTATCGTAAAACTGTTTTTT. Protein product: CASSQGFRGIVKLFF.

DNA for the CDR3: TGTGCCATCAGCGGAAGCGGGAGTGGTTACAATGAGCAGTACTTC. It yields the protein CAISGSGSGYNEQYF. This chain uses TRBV10-3 with TRBJ2-1, with 8 bases fitting TRBD2. Near its end, the DNA agrees better with TRBJ2-7, so the J call may be wrong. Per germline, CDR1 ENHRY and CDR2 SYGVKD. This CDR3 region has 15 residues.

The V and J genes are TRBV4-1 and TRBJ2-4; D unclear. The assigned J gene may be wrong: the sequence end matches TRBJ2-7 better. The CDR3 has 13 residues. CDR1 and CDR2 from the germline V gene are MGHRA and YSYEKL. CDR3 residues: CASSQRVATEQYF. CDR3 nucleotides: TGCGCCAGCAGCCAAAGGGTCGCTACCGAGCAGTACTTC.

This clonotype was picked up a small number of times. The chain recombines TRBV15 with TRBJ2-1; tentatively, D is TRBD2 (6 bases). Germline V gene sequence: CDR1 LNHNV, CDR2 YYDKDF (reference sequence). V was pared by 5 bases and J by 2 bases, with 13 bases between. The length of the CDR3 is 15 residues. The CDR3 coding sequence is TGTGCCACCAGCGGTAGCGGAGGCCCCTACAATGAGCAGTTCTTC. It codes for CATSGSGGPYNEQFF.

The sample holds many counts of this clonotype. The chain combines TRBV6-1 with TRBJ2-5; D ambiguous. CDR3 length equals 14 residues. Trimming removed 6 bases from V and 1 base from J, with 12 bases in between. The germline CDR1 and CDR2 sequences are MNHNS and SASEGT. CDR3 sequence reads: CASRADTVQETQYF. Here the CDR3 DNA reads TGTGCCAGCAGAGCCGATACAGTCCAAGAGACCCAGTACTTC.

This chain joins TRBV19 and TRBJ1-2; weak D call: TRBD1 (5 bases). Per the germline V gene, CDR1 is LNHDA and CDR2 is SQIVND (reference sequence). This CDR3 comprises 14 residues. Trimming left V 6 bases short and J 5 bases short, with 16 bases between. This CDR3 reads CASSGGGGLYGYTF. The CDR3 DNA sequence: TGTGCCAGTAGCGGGGGTGGAGGTCTGTATGGCTACACCTTC.

The chain joins TRBV20-1 to TRBJ2-4; 8 nucleotides match TRBD1. The J call is doubtful: the DNA matches TRBJ2-7 better. CDR3 length: 15 residues. The germline gives CDR1 DFQATT, CDR2 SNEGSKA (reference sequence). Here the CDR3 reads CSASPDRGNLYEQYF. The CDR3 DNA reads TGCAGTGCTAGTCCCGACAGGGGTAATTTGTACGAGCAGTACTTC.

In its sample, this clonotype was seen a few times. CDR3 in DNA: TGTGCCAGCAGCTTCGGTGAGACCCAGTTCTTC. Its translation is CASSFGETQFF. The chain joins TRBV5-6 to TRBJ2-1; no clear D gene. In germline, CDR1 is SGHDT, CDR2 YYEEEE. The V gene lost 2 bases and the J gene lost 13 bases, with 10 bases spanning the gap. There are 11 residues in the CDR3.

There are a few counts of this clonotype. The chain couples TRBV20-1 to TRBJ2-1; TRBD2 matches at 7 bases. CDR3 length equals 17 residues. The germline V gene has CDR1 DFQATT and CDR2 SNEGSKA (reference sequence). The V and J ends lost 3 bases and 1 base, in that order; junction bases with no gene match: 12. CDR3 DNA: TGCAGTGCTAGGGATTTTGGCGGGAGAAGATCCTACAATGAGCAGTTCTTC. Translation gives CSARDFGGRRSYNEQFF.

The V gene is TRBV27, the J gene TRBJ2-7; D gene unclear. The CDR3 totals 16 residues. From germline, CDR1 is MNHEY and CDR2 SMNVEV (reference sequence). Trimming removed 2 bases at V and 3 bases at J, with 17 bases between. CDR3 amino acids: CASSLTQGAGGYEQYF. The CDR3 DNA follows: TGTGCCAGCAGTTTAACTCAAGGAGCTGGCGGCTACGAGCAGTACTTC.

The rearrangement links TRBV9 to TRBJ2-6; D is uncertain. Germline V gene sequence: CDR1 SGDLS, CDR2 YYNGEE. Trimming pared 0 bases from V and 2 bases from J, leaving 12 bases between. This CDR3 has 17 residues. The CDR3 here is CASSVAARSPGANVLTF. In DNA form, the CDR3 reads TGTGCCAGCAGCGTAGCAGCGAGATCCCCTGGGGCCAACGTCCTGACTTTC.

The V call is TRBV5-1, the J call TRBJ2-6, with D maybe TRBD1 (6 bases). V dropped 4 bases and J dropped 0 bases, with 14 bases sitting between them. CDR1 is SGHRS and CDR2 is YFSETQ in the germline V gene. The CDR3 length is 17 residues. The CDR3 DNA reads TGCGCCAGCAGCCCGGACAGTACCTCCTCTGGGGCCAACGTCCTGACTTTC. Protein: CASSPDSTSSGANVLTF.

This clonotype has at least ten counts. CDR3 DNA sequence: TGTGCCAGCAACCAGGCGGGGGGTTACAATGAGCAGTTCTTC. It encodes CASNQAGGYNEQFF. The chain combines TRBV6-1 with TRBJ2-1, with 8 bases matching TRBD2. Per the germline V gene, CDR1 is MNHNS and CDR2 is SASEGT. This CDR3 has 14 residues. Trimming cost V 7 bases and J 4 bases; bases outside gene matches: 6.

A few counts support this clonotype. The chain has TRBV12-3 or TRBV12-4 and TRBJ1-2; D ambiguous. The CDR3 sequence is 13 residues long. Trimming cost V 5 bases and J 1 base, with 8 bases left between them. The CDR3 DNA reads TGTGCCAGCAGTCCAGACATTAACTATGGCTACACCTTC. Protein sequence: CASSPDINYGYTF.

The CDR3 DNA follows: TGCAGCGTTGGGGAGGGGGTAGATTCACCCCTCCACTTT. It translates to CSVGEGVDSPLHF. The rearrangement uses TRBV29-1 and TRBJ1-6, with D possibly being TRBD1 (6 bases). With 4 bases removed from V and 8 bases from J, the gap between germline ends came to 12 bases. The V gene's germline CDR1 is SQVTM and CDR2 ANQGSEA. CDR3 length: 13 amino acids.

This clonotype was recorded at least ten times. This chain joins TRBV20-1 and TRBJ2-5, with 11 nucleotides matching TRBD2. The J segment lost 4 bases and the V segment lost 6 bases, leaving 13 bases of the junction unmatched. The CDR3 runs to 16 residues. Germline V CDR1 and CDR2: DFQATT, SNEGSKA (reference sequence). CDR3 amino acids: CSAQQTLAGALETQYF. The CDR3 nucleotides are TGCAGTGCCCAGCAGACACTAGCGGGAGCATTAGAGACCCAGTACTTC.

The rearrangement links TRBV2 to TRBJ2-7; 8 bases fit TRBD1. The end of the DNA is better explained by TRBJ2-5, so the J call may be wrong. The CDR3 spans 12 residues. Germline V CDR1 and CDR2: SNHLY, FYNNEI. DNA for the CDR3: TGTGCCACCACCGGGACAGGAGAGACCCAGTACTTC. This translates into CATTGTGETQYF.

This clonotype was recorded once. Here the CDR3 reads CASSSTQTQYF. The DNA of the CDR3 is TGTGCCAGCAGTTCCACACAGACCCAGTACTTC. The chain couples TRBV28 to TRBJ2-5, with D unclear. Germline CDR1 MDHEN, CDR2 SYDVKM. V was trimmed by 4 bases and J by 6 bases, leaving 6 bases between them. There are 11 residues in the CDR3.

This clonotype has just a few counts. The chain has TRBV27 and TRBJ2-1; D is undetermined. Per the germline V gene, CDR1 is MNHEY and CDR2 is SMNVEV (reference sequence). The CDR3 is 11 amino acids. V shed 7 bases and J shed 9 bases, with 10 bases lying between them. The CDR3 sequence: CASTRSREQFF. Here the CDR3 DNA reads TGTGCCAGCACAAGGAGTCGTGAGCAGTTCTTC.

The gene calls are TRBV25-1 and TRBJ2-5; 7 nucleotides agree with TRBD1. The CDR3 consists of 14 residues. Germline-derived CDR1 and CDR2 are MGHDK and SYGVNS. Losses at the gene ends were 4 bases for V and 10 bases for J; bases not matched to a gene: 12. CDR3 residues: CASSGGTGVFGQYF. The CDR3 nucleotides read TGTGCCAGCAGTGGCGGAACAGGGGTATTCGGCCAGTACTTC.

CDR3 sequence reads: CSARDMVAGEGEYF. In DNA, the CDR3 is TGCAGTGCTAGAGATATGGTAGCGGGAGAAGGGGAGTATTTT. The chain couples TRBV20-1 to TRBJ2-3; 9 bases align to TRBD2. V lost 0 bases to trimming and J lost 13 bases; unmatched junction nucleotides: 11. CDR3 length equals 14 residues. The germline V gene has CDR1 DFQATT and CDR2 SNEGSKA (reference sequence).

The J gene is TRBJ1-1, the V gene TRBV21-1; the table gives TRBD1 as D, unverified against the DNA. TRBV21-1 is marked as a pseudogene. This CDR3 has 19 amino acids. DNA for the CDR3: TGTGCCAGCAGCACTCAGATTAGGACAGGGCCCCTTAGGAACACTGAAGCTTTCTTT. Encoded protein: CASSTQIRTGPLRNTEAFF.

The sample holds a few counts of this clonotype. The rearrangement joins TRBV7-8 to TRBJ2-3, with D unclear. This CDR3 region has 14 residues. V was clipped by 0 bases and J by 2 bases, with 6 bases between them. In germline, CDR1 is SGHVS, CDR2 FQNEAQ. CDR3 protein: CASSLARLTDTQYF. The CDR3 nucleotides read TGTGCCAGCAGCTTAGCGCGTCTCACAGATACGCAGTATTTT.

The chain employs TRBV6-5 and TRBJ2-4; 7 nucleotides line up with TRBD1. The CDR3 totals 14 residues. Germline-derived CDR1 and CDR2 are MNHEY and SVGAGI. Trimming took 7 bases from V and 15 from J; bases not matched to a gene: 18. The CDR3 loop is CASKGAGGVYERYF. The CDR3, as DNA: TGTGCCAGCAAGGGGGCTGGGGGCGTCTACGAGCGGTACTTC.

This chain connects TRBV5-1 to TRBJ2-1; D not certain. CDR3 length: 16 amino acids. V dropped 0 bases and J dropped 2 bases, with 12 bases sitting between them. CDR1 and CDR2 from the germline V gene are SGHRS and YFSETQ. The CDR3 is CASSLAVTTAYNEQFF. In DNA, the CDR3 is TGCGCCAGCAGCTTGGCTGTGACCACCGCCTACAATGAGCAGTTCTTC.

Many counts were recorded for this clonotype. The V call is TRBV25-1, the J call TRBJ1-6, with D possibly matching TRBD1 (5 bases). This CDR3 contains 15 residues. Germline loops: CDR1 MGHDK, CDR2 SYGVNS. The V gene lost 2 bases and the J gene lost 7 bases, with 12 bases spanning the gap. DNA for the CDR3: TGTGCCAGCAGTGAAAGTAGGGGTCGGAATTCACCCCTCCACTTT. Translation: CASSESRGRNSPLHF.